These T cell receptor beta chains were read from a single sample in a study of T cells in Graves' hyperthyroidism and ophthalmopathy. TCRdb used MiXCR to reprocess the multiplex PCR reads, holding one entry per CDR3 protein. The profile shows approximately 360,000 distinct CDR3 sequences, roughly 25% of them singletons. Sequencing input: blood. The receptors come from a man over 45 with Graves' hyperthyroidism. CDR3s include the opening cysteine and the closing phenylalanine or tryptophan. The order of the fields is D gene, V gene, J gene, clone size, CDR3 DNA, CDR3 protein. D genes are given only for firm matches. Not all rows give a size; the values are once, few, many and, for expanded clones, a class.

>-|TRBV9|TRBJ1-3|-
TGTGCCAGCGGCTCTACCGGACAGCGAAACACCATATATTTT
CASGSTGQRNTIYF
>TRBD2|TRBV6-4|TRBJ2-2|-
TGTGCCAGCAGTGACGAACCGGGACTAGCGGGAGTGGGAACCGGGGAGCTGTTTTTT
CASSDEPGLAGVGTGELFF
>TRBD2|TRBV24-1|TRBJ2-5|many
TGTGCCACCAGTGATACGGCTAGCGGAGGAGGCCAAGAGACCCAGTACTTC
CATSDTASGGGQETQYF
>TRBD2|TRBV6-1|TRBJ2-3|-
TGTGCCAGCGCGGCACATACTAGCGGTAGCACAGATACGCAGTATTTT
CASAAHTSGSTDTQYF
>-|TRBV5-1|TRBJ1-2|few
TGCGCCAGCAGCTTTACAACGACTAACTATGGCTACACCTTC
CASSFTTTNYGYTF
>TRBD1|TRBV4-1|TRBJ2-7|-
TGCGCCAGCAGCCAAGAGCAGGGGGCGGAAAGGGAGCAGTACTTC
CASSQEQGAEREQYF
>-|TRBV5-1|TRBJ1-6|-
TGCGCCAGCAGCGCCGTCGACCCAGGGAGTTCCTATAATTCACCCCTCCACTTT
CASSAVDPGSSYNSPLHF
>TRBD2|TRBV19|TRBJ2-1|-
TGTGCCAGTAGTATAGCTCCTCGGGGGAGGGCGCGCGAGCAGTTCTTC
CASSIAPRGRAREQFF
>TRBD2|TRBV15|TRBJ2-3|-
TGTGCCACCAGAGGGGCGCTAGCGGAGAGCACAGATACGCAGTATTTT
CATRGALAESTDTQYF
>TRBD2|TRBV5-1|TRBJ2-3|few
TGCGCCAGCAGGGAAAGCGGGAAGGACCCTGCGCAGTATTTT
CASRESGKDPAQYF
>-|TRBV6-1|TRBJ2-1|-
TGTGCCAGTTTGTCTGGGATTTCCTACAATGAGCAGTTCTTC
CASLSGISYNEQFF
>TRBD1|TRBV7-3|TRBJ2-1|-
TGTGCCAGCAGCAAATTGGGACAGGGGTTCGATGAGCAGTTCTTC
CASSKLGQGFDEQFF
>-|TRBV6-2/TRBV6-3|TRBJ2-7|many
TGTGCCAGCAGTTATATTTCGGCCTCGACCTACGAGCAGTACTTC
CASSYISASTYEQYF
>-|TRBV19|TRBJ2-1|-
TGTGCCAGTAGGCCAGGAGGCCAGATCTACAATGAGCAGTTCTTC
CASRPGGQIYNEQFF
>TRBD1|TRBV20-1|TRBJ2-3|-
TGCAGTGCTACCCCTCGGGACAGGAGCACAGATACGCCGTATTTT
CSATPRDRSTDTPYF
>-|TRBV27|TRBJ2-7|few
TGTGCCAGCAGTTTATCGAACGACGGCTACGAGCAGTACTTC
CASSLSNDGYEQYF
>-|TRBV9|TRBJ2-2|-
TGTGCCAGCAGCGTAGAGGCCCAGGCCGGGGAGCTGTTTTTT
CASSVEAQAGELFF
>-|TRBV27|TRBJ2-7|-
TGTGCCAGCATCAGGAGCAGGGGCTCCTACGAGCAGTACTTC
CASIRSRGSYEQYF
>TRBD1|TRBV10-3|TRBJ2-7|few
TGTGCCATCAGTGAGGGGACAGGCTACGAGCAGTACTTC
CAISEGTGYEQYF
>-|TRBV3-1|TRBJ1-2|many
TGTGCCAGCAGCCAGGCCAGGGTTGGCTACACCTTC
CASSQARVGYTF
>-|TRBV2|TRBJ1-4|few
TGTGCCAGCAGTGAGACGGGAAGTCGTAATGAAAAACTGTTTTTT
CASSETGSRNEKLFF
>-|TRBV10-1|TRBJ2-1|few
TGCGCCAGCAGTAATGCAGGGTCCTACAATGAGCAGTTCTTC
CASSNAGSYNEQFF
>-|TRBV5-6|TRBJ2-7|-
TGTGCCAGCAGCTTGGGACAATCCCCCTACGAGCAGTACTTC
CASSLGQSPYEQYF
>-|TRBV5-1|TRBJ1-1|-
TGCGCCAGCAGCTTAAAAGGGCGAGAAGGCACTGAAGCTTTCTTT
CASSLKGREGTEAFF
>-|TRBV3-1|TRBJ2-1|-
TGTGCCAGCAGCCACGGTCTCGGGAGCGATGAGCAGTTCTTC
CASSHGLGSDEQFF
>TRBD1|TRBV27|TRBJ2-2|many
TGTGCCAGCAGCCAGACAGGGGGCGCCCCCGGGGAGCTGTTTTTT
CASSQTGGAPGELFF
>TRBD1|TRBV25-1|TRBJ2-3|-
TGTGCCAGCAGAAGCGACAGGGGGGATACGCAGTATTTT
CASRSDRGDTQYF
>-|TRBV12-3/TRBV12-4|TRBJ1-5|many
TGTGCCAGCAGTTTAGCGACGGTGTTCCCCCAGCATTTT
CASSLATVFPQHF
>TRBD2|TRBV7-2|TRBJ2-5|many
TGTGCCAGCAGCTTAGGTACTAGCGGGAGTACGGGGTACTTC
CASSLGTSGSTGYF
>TRBD2|TRBV30|TRBJ2-7|many
TGTGCCTGGACTAGGACTAGCGGAGCCTACGAGCAGTACTTC
CAWTRTSGAYEQYF
>TRBD2|TRBV12-3/TRBV12-4|TRBJ2-7|-
TGTGCCAGCAGCCCCTCCCCCCCTAGCGGGAGCTCCTACGAGCAGTACTTC
CASSPSPPSGSSYEQYF
>-|TRBV20-1|TRBJ1-5|few
TGCAGTGCTAGAGATCTGTCAGGGTATCAGCCCCAGCATTTT
CSARDLSGYQPQHF
>-|TRBV11-3|TRBJ2-5|few
TGTGCCAGCAGCTTAGGGGCTAGCGATCAAGAGACCCAGTACTTC
CASSLGASDQETQYF
>-|TRBV11-2|TRBJ1-4|many
TGTGCCAGCAGCTTAATGTCCACTCCCAATGAAAAACTGTTTTTT
CASSLMSTPNEKLFF
>TRBD1|TRBV9|TRBJ1-6|-
TGTGCCAGCAGCGTGACAGGGAATAATTCACCCCTCCACTTT
CASSVTGNNSPLHF
>-|TRBV5-6|TRBJ2-2|few
TGTGCCAGCAGCTTCGGGGACTTACTCCACACCGGGGAGCTGTTTTTT
CASSFGDLLHTGELFF
>TRBD2|TRBV12-3/TRBV12-4|TRBJ2-1|many
TGTGCCAGCAGTTTAGAGACTAGCGGACGCTACAATGAGCAGTTCTTC
CASSLETSGRYNEQFF
>TRBD1|TRBV10-3|TRBJ1-1|-
TGTGCCATTTCGGGACAGGAGAACACTGAAGCTTTCTTT
CAISGQENTEAFF
>TRBD2|TRBV5-1|TRBJ2-3|few
TGCGCCAGCAGCACCGGACTAGCGGTGAACACAGATACGCAGTATTTT
CASSTGLAVNTDTQYF
>-|TRBV20-1|TRBJ2-1|-
TGCAGTGTTATGGGGGGCGGGAGCTACAATGAGCAGTTCTTC
CSVMGGGSYNEQFF
>TRBD1|TRBV27|TRBJ2-1|many
TGTGCCAGCAGTGAGCGGACAGGGGTGATGCATGAGCAGTTCTTC
CASSERTGVMHEQFF
>TRBD1|TRBV28|TRBJ1-6|-
TGTGCCAGCAGTTCCAATATCGGGACAGTAGGTTCACCCCTCCACTTT
CASSSNIGTVGSPLHF
>TRBD1|TRBV6-1|TRBJ1-5|-
TGTGCCAGCAGGGCGCGGGACAGGGGGCCCAATCAGCCCCAGCATTTT
CASRARDRGPNQPQHF
>TRBD2|TRBV20-1|TRBJ2-1|-
TGCAGTGCTAGCTTCCGGGGACTAGCGGGAGGGGATGAGCAGTTCTTC
CSASFRGLAGGDEQFF
>-|TRBV7-2|TRBJ2-7|many
TGTGCCAGCAGCTTTGGGGACTCTGCCTACGAGCAGTACTTC
CASSFGDSAYEQYF
>TRBD1|TRBV7-4|TRBJ2-2|few
TGTGCCAGCAGCTTAGCGGACAGGGGGCGATCTAGCTTTGGCACCGGGGAGCTGTTTTTT
CASSLADRGRSSFGTGELFF
>-|TRBV19|TRBJ1-5|few
TGTGCCAGTAGCTCCCTCACCGGACTGGGGGGGGCAGATACGCAGCATTTT
CASSSLTGLGGADTQHF
>-|TRBV12-3/TRBV12-4|TRBJ2-1|-
TGTGCCAGCAGTTTATCAGGGGATGGTGAGCAGTTCTTC
CASSLSGDGEQFF
>TRBD1|TRBV18|TRBJ1-2|-
TGTGCCAGCTCACCACGGACAGGCGACGAAATCGGCTACACCTTC
CASSPRTGDEIGYTF
>TRBD1|TRBV7-9|TRBJ2-7|many
TGTGCCAGCAGCCTTGACAGGGAAAGTCCCTACGAGCAGTACTTC
CASSLDRESPYEQYF
>-|TRBV6-1|TRBJ2-5|many
TGTGCCAGCAGTCAACCGGGACATAGGACAGAGACCCAGTACTTC
CASSQPGHRTETQYF
>-|TRBV10-3|TRBJ2-7|few
TGTGCCATCATGAAGGGGTCCACCTACGAGCAGTACTTC
CAIMKGSTYEQYF